These T cell receptor beta chains were read from a single sample in a study of Ad26.COV2.S vaccination and SARS-CoV-2 variants. The table came from immunoSEQ multiplex PCR; TCRdb's copy has only in-frame clones and leaves some out. The data hold about 180,000 clones, with 70% to 90% observed a single time. Sample: peripheral blood, taken after recovery from COVID-19. All receptors come from a human donor who had recovered from COVID-19. Each CDR3 is given with its conserved first and last residue. The order of the fields is clone size, D gene, J gene, V gene, CDR3 DNA, CDR3 protein. The D gene is left open where the match is weak. Only part of the rows carry a size: once, few, many, or a class if the clone is expanded.

clone_size: once
d_call: TRBD1
j_call: TRBJ2-7
v_call: TRBV10-3
cdr3_nt: TGTGCCACCTCGGGACAGGGGTACGAGCAGTACTTC
cdr3_aa: CATSGQGYEQYF

clone_size: .
d_call: .
j_call: TRBJ1-2
v_call: TRBV19
cdr3_nt: TGTGCCAGTACCCCGACAGGAGGAGAGGGCTATGGCTACACCTTC
cdr3_aa: CASTPTGGEGYGYTF

clone_size: .
d_call: .
j_call: TRBJ1-3
v_call: TRBV19
cdr3_nt: TGTGCCAGTAGTACCCTGACGGGAAACACCATATATTTT
cdr3_aa: CASSTLTGNTIYF

clone_size: once
d_call: TRBD1
j_call: TRBJ2-1
v_call: TRBV5-1
cdr3_nt: TGCGCCAGCAGCCTGGGACAGACGGACTCCTACAATGAGCAGTTCTTC
cdr3_aa: CASSLGQTDSYNEQFF

clone_size: .
d_call: .
j_call: TRBJ2-5
v_call: TRBV9
cdr3_nt: TGTGCCAGCAGCGAAAGACAGGCCTCGAGGACCCAGTACTTC
cdr3_aa: CASSERQASRTQYF

clone_size: .
d_call: .
j_call: TRBJ1-1
v_call: TRBV5-1
cdr3_nt: TGCGCCAGCAGCCTGGACACTGGGGGCACTGAAGCTTTCTTT
cdr3_aa: CASSLDTGGTEAFF

clone_size: .
d_call: .
j_call: TRBJ2-7
v_call: TRBV5-6
cdr3_nt: TGTGCCAGCAGCTTGAGGGGGGCAGGGGTCTACGAGCAGTACTTC
cdr3_aa: CASSLRGAGVYEQYF

clone_size: .
d_call: TRBD1
j_call: TRBJ1-1
v_call: TRBV6-5
cdr3_nt: TGTGCCAGCAGTTTCTACAGGGGGACTGAAGCTTTCTTT
cdr3_aa: CASSFYRGTEAFF

clone_size: .
d_call: .
j_call: TRBJ1-6
v_call: TRBV27
cdr3_nt: TGTGCCAGCAGTCCCCGGGGGGGAAAGTCTTCACCCCTCCACTTT
cdr3_aa: CASSPRGGKSSPLHF

clone_size: .
d_call: .
j_call: TRBJ2-6
v_call: TRBV3-1/TRBV3-2
cdr3_nt: TGTGCCAGCAGCCCTCTATCTGGGGCCAACGTCCTGACTTTC
cdr3_aa: CASSPLSGANVLTF

clone_size: .
d_call: .
j_call: TRBJ2-2
v_call: TRBV28
cdr3_nt: TGTGCCAGCAGTCATATACAACTCAGGGGTTTGCGCGGGGAGCTGTTTTTT
cdr3_aa: CASSHIQLRGLRGELFF

clone_size: .
d_call: .
j_call: TRBJ2-7
v_call: TRBV15
cdr3_nt: TGTGCCACCACGAGTTTCCTCGGCGACGAGCAGTACTTC
cdr3_aa: CATTSFLGDEQYF

clone_size: .
d_call: .
j_call: TRBJ1-5
v_call: TRBV7-9
cdr3_nt: TGTGCCAGCAGCTTAGGTTGGGGGGGCCTGAAGCCCCAGCATTTT
cdr3_aa: CASSLGWGGLKPQHF

clone_size: .
d_call: .
j_call: TRBJ1-2
v_call: TRBV6-1
cdr3_nt: TGTGCCAGCAGTGAAAATCGAGAACTGGCCTATGGCTACACCTTC
cdr3_aa: CASSENRELAYGYTF

clone_size: .
d_call: TRBD1
j_call: TRBJ1-1
v_call: TRBV9
cdr3_nt: TGTGCCAGCAGCGTATGGGGACAGCCGGAGGGGGAACGGGCTTTCTTT
cdr3_aa: CASSVWGQPEGERAFF

clone_size: .
d_call: .
j_call: TRBJ1-1
v_call: TRBV19
cdr3_nt: TGTGCCAGTTCCGGGGGGATGGACACTGAAGCTTTCTTT
cdr3_aa: CASSGGMDTEAFF

clone_size: .
d_call: .
j_call: TRBJ2-5
v_call: TRBV7-6
cdr3_nt: TGTGCCAGCAGCTGGGGCAGTCAAGAGACCCAGTACTTC
cdr3_aa: CASSWGSQETQYF

clone_size: .
d_call: .
j_call: TRBJ2-5
v_call: TRBV5-1
cdr3_nt: TGCGCCAGCAGCTTCAAAGAAGAGACCCAGTACTTC
cdr3_aa: CASSFKEETQYF

clone_size: .
d_call: .
j_call: TRBJ1-4
v_call: TRBV27
cdr3_nt: TGTGCCAGCAGTTTCCGGACAGCAACTAATGAAAAACTGTTTTTT
cdr3_aa: CASSFRTATNEKLFF

clone_size: .
d_call: .
j_call: TRBJ1-6
v_call: TRBV6-5
cdr3_nt: TGTGCCAGCAGGGACGGGAGCTCCTATAATTCACCCCTCCACTTT
cdr3_aa: CASRDGSSYNSPLHF

clone_size: .
d_call: .
j_call: TRBJ1-5
v_call: TRBV19
cdr3_nt: TGTGCCACCACGAGGGGCATTAGCAATCAGCCCCAGCATTTT
cdr3_aa: CATTRGISNQPQHF

clone_size: once
d_call: .
j_call: TRBJ1-1
v_call: TRBV6-6
cdr3_nt: TGTGCCAGCACCCACTCGGACATTTGGGCTGAAGCTTTCTTT
cdr3_aa: CASTHSDIWAEAFF

clone_size: once
d_call: .
j_call: TRBJ2-4
v_call: TRBV7-9
cdr3_nt: TGTGCCAGCAGCCCCAGGGTGGGAGAGGCCAAAAACATTCAGTACTTC
cdr3_aa: CASSPRVGEAKNIQYF

clone_size: .
d_call: TRBD2
j_call: TRBJ2-5
v_call: TRBV2
cdr3_nt: TGTGCCAGCACCAGGGGGACTAGCGGGTCCAGGGGGGAGACCCAGTACTTC
cdr3_aa: CASTRGTSGSRGETQYF

clone_size: .
d_call: .
j_call: TRBJ1-1
v_call: TRBV19
cdr3_nt: TGTGCCAGTAAACAAAGGCAGGGGAACACTGAAGCTTTCTTT
cdr3_aa: CASKQRQGNTEAFF

clone_size: .
d_call: .
j_call: TRBJ1-1
v_call: TRBV29-1
cdr3_nt: TGCAGCGCTTCCTACCAGAACACTGAAGCTTTCTTT
cdr3_aa: CSASYQNTEAFF

clone_size: .
d_call: .
j_call: TRBJ1-5
v_call: TRBV7-9
cdr3_nt: TGTGCCAGCAGCTTAGAAACCGAGGGTCAGCCCCAGCATTTT
cdr3_aa: CASSLETEGQPQHF

clone_size: .
d_call: .
j_call: TRBJ2-5
v_call: TRBV6-5
cdr3_nt: TGTGCCAGCAGTTCCTCACTAGAGACCCAGTACTTC
cdr3_aa: CASSSSLETQYF

clone_size: .
d_call: .
j_call: TRBJ1-2
v_call: TRBV6-1
cdr3_nt: TGTGCCAGCAGTGAAGCCCCCAAGGGCTACACCTTC
cdr3_aa: CASSEAPKGYTF

clone_size: .
d_call: .
j_call: TRBJ1-2
v_call: TRBV2
cdr3_nt: TGTGCCAGCAGCTCAAGGGAGGTTAACTATGGCTACACCTTC
cdr3_aa: CASSSREVNYGYTF

clone_size: .
d_call: .
j_call: TRBJ1-2
v_call: TRBV11-2
cdr3_nt: TGTGCCAGCAGCTTAGATCTTATCACAACTAACTATGGCTACACCTTC
cdr3_aa: CASSLDLITTNYGYTF

clone_size: .
d_call: .
j_call: TRBJ2-7
v_call: TRBV5-8
cdr3_nt: TGTGCCAGCAGCTTTCAGGGTGGGGCCTCCTACGAGCAGTACTTC
cdr3_aa: CASSFQGGASYEQYF

clone_size: .
d_call: .
j_call: TRBJ2-2
v_call: TRBV7-9
cdr3_nt: TGTGCCAGCAGCACCCCTCGGGGGCCCGCGAGCACCGGGGAGCTGTTTTTT
cdr3_aa: CASSTPRGPASTGELFF

clone_size: .
d_call: .
j_call: TRBJ2-1
v_call: TRBV4-1
cdr3_nt: TGCGCCAGCAGCCAAGAGACCCACCAAAATGAGCAGTTCTTC
cdr3_aa: CASSQETHQNEQFF

clone_size: .
d_call: .
j_call: TRBJ1-3
v_call: TRBV6-5
cdr3_nt: TGTGCCAGCAGTTACACGCCGGGAACCTCTGGAAACACCATATATTTT
cdr3_aa: CASSYTPGTSGNTIYF

clone_size: once
d_call: .
j_call: TRBJ1-2
v_call: TRBV15
cdr3_nt: TGTGCCACCAGCAGGTTCCCAGCCTCGGATGGCTACACCTTC
cdr3_aa: CATSRFPASDGYTF